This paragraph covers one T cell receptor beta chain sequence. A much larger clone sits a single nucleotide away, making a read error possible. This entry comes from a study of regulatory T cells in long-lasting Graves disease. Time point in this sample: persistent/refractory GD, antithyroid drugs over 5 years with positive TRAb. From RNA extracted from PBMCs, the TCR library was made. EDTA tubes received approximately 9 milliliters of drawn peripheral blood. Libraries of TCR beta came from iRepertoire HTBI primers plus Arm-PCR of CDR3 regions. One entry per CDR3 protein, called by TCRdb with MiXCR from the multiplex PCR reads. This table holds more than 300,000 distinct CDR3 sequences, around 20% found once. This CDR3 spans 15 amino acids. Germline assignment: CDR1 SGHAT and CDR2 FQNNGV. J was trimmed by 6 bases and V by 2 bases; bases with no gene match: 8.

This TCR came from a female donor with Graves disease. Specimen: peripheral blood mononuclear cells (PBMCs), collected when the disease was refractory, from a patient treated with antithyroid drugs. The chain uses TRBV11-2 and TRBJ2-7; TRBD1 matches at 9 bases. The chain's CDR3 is CASSLMGTGGSEQYF. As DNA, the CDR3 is TGTGCCAGCAGCTTAATGGGCACAGGGGGCTCCGAGCAGTACTTC.